The sequence of this T cell receptor beta chain was determined in a study of T-cell memory formation after mild COVID-19. Study findings and constraints: Clones that shrank (day 15 to 85) were balanced CD4/CD8, whereas later expanders leaned CD4+.

MiXCR, run by TCRdb on the 5' RACE reads, gives a single entry per CDR3 protein. The sample includes roughly 100,000 distinct CDR3 sequences, 9.5% to 15% of them seen just once. This clonotype turned up a few times. Its target is not known. V lost 0 bases and J 3 bases, leaving 9 bases between the germline ends. The CDR3 is 14 amino acids. Germline-derived CDR1 and CDR2 are ENHRY and SYGVKD. The clonotype was recovered from an adult woman who had mild COVID-19 (a few samples of this study predate the infection). Cell type and time point are not known. The V call is TRBV10-3, the J call TRBJ2-7; D gene uncertain. The sample was PBMCs or a T cell subset sorted from them (not recorded which). CDR3: CAISESKVNYEQYF. Here the CDR3 DNA reads TGTGCCATCAGTGAGTCGAAGGTCAACTACGAGCAGTACTTC.